This T cell receptor (beta chain) was identified during a study of beta chain features in type 1 diabetes. Study outcomes and limitations: At VDJ recombination sites, type 1 diabetes patients had fewer insertions and more deleted nucleotides.

The whole isolated RNA underwent reverse transcription, so sequencing captured expressed TCRB transcripts. Sequencing used immunoSEQ multiplex PCR; TCRdb keeps in-frame clones, though not all of them. The sample lists a few hundred thousand clones; 14% were seen once. There are a few counts of this clone. The antigen remains undetermined. The sample consisted of naive CD4+ T cells from blood. The clonotype was recovered from a man aged 25 to 40 in good health.

DNA for the CDR3: TGTGCCAGCAGTCCTCAGGGGGGGCGCAGCACTGAAGCTTTCTTT. The encoded protein is CASSPQGGRSTEAFF. The chain is built from TRBV9 and TRBJ1-1; 7 bases are a match to TRBD1. The CDR3 spans 15 residues. Losses at the gene ends were 5 bases for V and 4 bases for J; bases not matched to a gene: 11. The germline V gene encodes CDR1 SGDLS and CDR2 YYNGEE.